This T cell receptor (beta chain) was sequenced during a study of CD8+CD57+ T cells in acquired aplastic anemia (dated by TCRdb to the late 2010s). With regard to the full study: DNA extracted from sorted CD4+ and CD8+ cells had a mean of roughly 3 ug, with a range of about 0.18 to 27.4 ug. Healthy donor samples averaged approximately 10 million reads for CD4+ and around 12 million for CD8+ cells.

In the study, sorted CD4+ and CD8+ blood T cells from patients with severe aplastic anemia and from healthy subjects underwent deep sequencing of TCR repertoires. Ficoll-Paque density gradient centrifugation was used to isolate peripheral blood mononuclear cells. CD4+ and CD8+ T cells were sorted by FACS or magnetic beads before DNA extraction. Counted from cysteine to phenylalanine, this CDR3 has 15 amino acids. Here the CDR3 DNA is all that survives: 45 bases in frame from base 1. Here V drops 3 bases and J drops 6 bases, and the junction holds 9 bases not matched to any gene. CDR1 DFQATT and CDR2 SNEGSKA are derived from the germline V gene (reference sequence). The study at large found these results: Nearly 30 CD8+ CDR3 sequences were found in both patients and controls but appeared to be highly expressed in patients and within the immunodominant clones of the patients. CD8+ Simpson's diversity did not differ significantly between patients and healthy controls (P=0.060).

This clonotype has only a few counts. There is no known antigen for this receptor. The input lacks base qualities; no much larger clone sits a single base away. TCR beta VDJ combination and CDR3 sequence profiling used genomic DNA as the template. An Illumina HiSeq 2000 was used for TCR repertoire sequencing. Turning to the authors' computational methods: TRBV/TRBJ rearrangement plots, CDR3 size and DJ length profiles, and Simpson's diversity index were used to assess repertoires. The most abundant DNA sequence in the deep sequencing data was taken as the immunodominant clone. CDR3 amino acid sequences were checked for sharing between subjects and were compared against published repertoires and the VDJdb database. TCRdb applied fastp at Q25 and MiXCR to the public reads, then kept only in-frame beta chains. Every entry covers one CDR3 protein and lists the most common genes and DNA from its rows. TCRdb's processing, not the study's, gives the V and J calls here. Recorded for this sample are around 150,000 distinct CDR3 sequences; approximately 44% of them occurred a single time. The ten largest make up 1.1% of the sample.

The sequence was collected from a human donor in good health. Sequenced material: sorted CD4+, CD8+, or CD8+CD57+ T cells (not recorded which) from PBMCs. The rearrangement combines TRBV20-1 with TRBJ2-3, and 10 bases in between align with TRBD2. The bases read TGCAGTGCTAGCGTAGCGGGAGGTGCCTTGGATACGCAGTATTTT. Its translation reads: CSASVAGGALDTQYF.